The T cell receptor (beta chain) under discussion was sequenced for a study of cytomegalovirus exposure and HLA in healthy donors. The PCR employed 60 Vbeta primers together with 13 Jbeta primers. Only in-frame clones appear in the TCRdb table, and some are missing; sequencing was by immunoSEQ multiplex PCR. Of roughly 100,000 clones in the sample, around 80% were seen once. This clone was seen only a few times. There are 13 residues in the CDR3. Germline V gene lookup returns CDR1 KGHSH and CDR2 LQKENI. V gave up 8 bases and J gave up 0 bases, with 8 bases separating them. The gene calls are TRBV18 and TRBJ1-3; the D is unclear. Sequenced input: PBMCs. This receptor was taken from a man aged 30 to 45 in good health and CMV-seronegative. This CDR3 reads CASRVTSGNTIYF. In DNA, the CDR3 is TGTGCCAGCCGCGTCACCTCTGGAAACACCATATATTTT.